This TCR beta chain was obtained from a study of cytomegalovirus exposure and HLA in healthy donors. The study, taken as a whole, reports: Indistinguishability led to the exclusion of some V segments, TRBV6-2 and TRBV6-3 included. What was likely a sequencing artifact was a cluster of highly shared sequence variants. There were some public TCRs occurring in many donors, but most TCR sequences were rare.

13 Jbeta primers and 60 Vbeta primers were used for the PCR. Data came from immunoSEQ multiplex PCR; TCRdb stores just in-frame clones and leaves some out. This sample yields some 40,000 clones, of which 53% are seen a single time; around 6.2% belongs to the top ten. A note on this clone: Its antigen is as yet unknown.

CDR1 and CDR2 (germline): MRHNA, SNTAGT. Trimming took 4 bases from V and 5 from J; bases not matched to a gene: 2. The CDR3 consists of 14 residues. The chain is built from TRBV6-4 and TRBJ2-4; 10 nucleotides align to TRBD1. Sequenced input: PBMCs. The TCR comes from a woman in her thirties or forties in good health and CMV-seropositive. CDR3 amino acids: CASSVGTGENIQYF. The CDR3 nucleotides read TGTGCCAGCAGTGTGGGGACAGGGGAAAACATTCAGTACTTC.